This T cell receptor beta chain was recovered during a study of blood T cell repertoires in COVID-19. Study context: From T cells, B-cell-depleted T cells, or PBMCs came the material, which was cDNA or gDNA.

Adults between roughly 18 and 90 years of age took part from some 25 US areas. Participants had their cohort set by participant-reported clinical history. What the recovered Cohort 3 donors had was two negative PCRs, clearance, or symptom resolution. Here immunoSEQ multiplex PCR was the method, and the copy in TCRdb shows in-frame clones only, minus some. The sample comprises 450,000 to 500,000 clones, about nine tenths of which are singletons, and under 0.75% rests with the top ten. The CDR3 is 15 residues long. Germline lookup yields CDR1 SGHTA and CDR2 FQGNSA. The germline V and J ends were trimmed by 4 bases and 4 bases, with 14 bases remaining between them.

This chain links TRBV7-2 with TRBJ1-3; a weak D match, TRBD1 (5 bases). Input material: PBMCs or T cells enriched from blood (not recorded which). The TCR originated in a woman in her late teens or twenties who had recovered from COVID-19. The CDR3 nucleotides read TGTGCCAGCAGCTGGGGGAGCGGGGAAGGAAACACCATATATTTT. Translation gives CASSWGSGEGNTIYF.